This is a list of T cell receptor beta chains from one sample in a study of blood T cells in healthy people across ages. One entry per CDR3 protein results from TCRdb running MiXCR on the 5' RACE reads. This sample has 1.5 million to 2 million distinct CDR3 sequences, with 28% found just once. The sample taken for sequencing was blood. These receptors all stem from a woman in her thirties in good health. The conserved cysteine and the conserved F or W are not part of the CDR3 here. Where a row states a size, it is once, few, many or the class of an expanded clone; other rows omit it.

>TRBV7-2|NA
ASTPGRDLTQY
>TRBV5-8|NA
ASSFLRGGNQPQH
>TRBV7-2|many
ASRSKTLAQY
>TRBV20-1|once
SARRGQTNEKLF
>TRBV15|many
ATSRDQRDTQY
>TRBV9|NA
ASSFFPSGGTYEQY
>TRBV11-3|NA
ASSLMVGNGYEQY
>TRBV2|NA
ASSETRRTVPTGEQF
>TRBV20-1|NA
SASKTGMGEKLF
>TRBV15|NA
ATSRAGRGKETQY
>TRBV29-1|NA
SAIGVSSENTIY
>TRBV20-1|NA
SADLTGTEGYGYT
>TRBV5-1|many
ASSLVGRSTDTQY
>TRBV28|NA
ASSTYQGMEGYT
>TRBV4-1|few
ASREEGVITEAF
>TRBV7-2|many
ASSRMGGTEQY
>TRBV7-2|few
ASSLRGDRGDYGYT
>TRBV7-8|few
ASIFRGGGEGDTQY
>TRBV5-1|few
ASSFLAGGNRDEQF
>TRBV6-1|NA
ASIGGLISNQPQH
>TRBV30|few
AWSVGLVYEQF
>TRBV13|many
ASSLPRRDTQY
>TRBV7-2|few
ASSLVVAGGDTQY
>TRBV5-1|NA
ASRREESNYGYT
>TRBV20-1|many
SARVQVGEQY
>TRBV6-2/TRBV6-3|NA
ASGSAGHSTYEQY
>TRBV7-2|few
ASSQAGLAGGTEQY
>TRBV6-5|NA
ASSYSEDYRGGQNIQY
>TRBV20-1|NA
SAANMGEQY
>TRBV6-2/TRBV6-3|NA
ASSYSRLAVFYEQY
>TRBV19|NA
ASSIRRVNQPQH
>TRBV11-2|few
ASSFGGRPYGYT
>TRBV7-2|NA
ASSPWGVEGGALRLNEQY
>TRBV11-2|NA
ASSLDFETSGRGSYEQY
>TRBV30|NA
AWGINQPQH
>TRBV9|few
ASSVVDHPTNLNTEAF
>TRBV7-3|medium-sized
ASSLNRYTSGGIPHNEQF
>TRBV7-2|NA
ASSLTGTFNEQF
>TRBV12-3/TRBV12-4|NA
ASSTGGNSQPQH
>TRBV13|once
ASSSAVGLLTEAF